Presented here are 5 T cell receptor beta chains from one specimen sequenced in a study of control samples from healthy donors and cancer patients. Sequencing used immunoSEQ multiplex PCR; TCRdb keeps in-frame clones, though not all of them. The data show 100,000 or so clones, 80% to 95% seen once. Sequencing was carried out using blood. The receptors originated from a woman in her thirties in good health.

The CDR3 coding sequence is TGCGCCAGCAGCTTGGGCACAGGGATCGCCACAGATACGCAGTATTTT. This gives the protein CASSLGTGIATDTQYF. This rearrangement joins TRBV5-1 to TRBJ2-3; tentative D call: TRBD1 (6 bases). Germline assignment: CDR1 SGHRS and CDR2 YFSETQ. Trimming cost V 0 bases and J 2 bases, with 13 bases left between them. CDR3 length: 16 residues.

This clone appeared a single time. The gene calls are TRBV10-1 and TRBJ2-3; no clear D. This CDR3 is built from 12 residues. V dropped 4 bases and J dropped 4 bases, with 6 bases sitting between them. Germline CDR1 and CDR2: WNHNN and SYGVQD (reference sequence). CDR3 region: CASSGVPDTQYF. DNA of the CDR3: TGCGCCAGCAGTGGGGTCCCAGATACGCAGTATTTT.

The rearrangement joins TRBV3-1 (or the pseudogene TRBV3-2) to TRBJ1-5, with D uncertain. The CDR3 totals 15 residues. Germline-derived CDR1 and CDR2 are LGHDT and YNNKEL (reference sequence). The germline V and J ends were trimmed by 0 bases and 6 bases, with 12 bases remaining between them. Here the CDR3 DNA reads TGTGCCAGCAGCCAAGATATTCGGGTTAGTCAGCCCCAGCATTTT. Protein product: CASSQDIRVSQPQHF.

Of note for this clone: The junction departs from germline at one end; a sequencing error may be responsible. The CDR3 sequence: CASREDRERTYEQYF. The CDR3 DNA reads TGTGCCAGCCGTGAAGACAGGGAGAGAACCTACGAGCAGTACTTC. The chain employs TRBV2 and TRBJ2-7; 7 bases are a match to TRBD1. This CDR3 region has 15 residues. Germline CDR1 reads SNHLY; CDR2 reads FYNNEI.

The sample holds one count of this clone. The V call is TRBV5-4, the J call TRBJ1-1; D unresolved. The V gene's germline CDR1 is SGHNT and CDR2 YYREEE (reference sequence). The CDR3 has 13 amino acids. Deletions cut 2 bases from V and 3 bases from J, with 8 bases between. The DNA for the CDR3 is TGTGCCAGCAGCTTCCCTGGTGACACTGAAGCTTTCTTT. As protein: CASSFPGDTEAFF.